What follows is one T cell receptor (beta chain) and its context. The target antigen is unknown. The CDR3 spans 15 residues. Germline V lookup: CDR1 SGHTA, CDR2 FQGNSA. Losses at the gene ends were 5 bases for V and 0 bases for J; bases not matched to a gene: 6. This sample is drawn from a study of a mutant IDH1 vaccine in newly diagnosed glioma. About the study: Investigators started vaccination 4-6 weeks after radiotherapy alone, or with temozolomide cycles. Radiotherapy, temozolomide, or both had been given previously, and both were given to most.

Findings of the study overall: Vaccination induced immune responses in about 92% of patients. Variations in leading peripheral T cell clonotypes appeared to have no connection with pseudoprogression.

Profiled with immunoSEQ multiplex PCR; TCRdb holds only in-frame clones, not every one. The data hold 20,000 to 25,000 clones, with nearly 90% observed a single time. Described time point: week 11, during vaccination. All doses held 300 ug of mutant IDH1 20-mer peptide, with topical imiquimod. This clonotype was sampled from a woman aged 40 to 49 with glioma. The source material was PBMCs, sampled from a glioma patient whose treatment included an IDH1 peptide vaccine. V usage is TRBV7-2 and J usage is TRBJ1-1; 7 positions match TRBD1. CDR3 protein: CASSLRTGLNTEAFF. CDR3 bases: TGTGCCAGCAGCCTTCGGACAGGACTGAACACTGAAGCTTTCTTT. The whole variable domain, filled in from reference TRBV7-2 and TRBJ1-1, reads GAGVSQSPSNKVTEKGKDVELRCDPISGHTALYWYRQSLGQGLEFLIYFQGNSAPDKSGLPSDRFSAERTGGSVSTLTIQRTQQEDSAVYLCASSLRTGLNTEAFFGQGTRLTVV.